The present entry profiles one T cell receptor beta chain with its context. This sample stems from a study of cytomegalovirus exposure and HLA in healthy donors. PCR involved 60 Vbeta and 13 Jbeta primers. Profiling relied on immunoSEQ multiplex PCR, and the TCRdb table lists in-frame clones only, not all of them. The sample yields about 130,000 clones, about 81% seen once. Trimming removed 5 bases from V and 4 bases from J, with 14 bases in between. The CDR3 spans 13 residues. Germline CDR1 and CDR2: SQVTM and ANQGSEA. Sequencing was done on a sample of PBMCs. The TCR comes from a woman aged 30 to 39 in good health and CMV-seronegative. The chain joins TRBV29-1 to TRBJ1-1; D is undetermined. The CDR3 protein is CSVLTYLGTEAFF. For the CDR3, the DNA is TGCAGCGTTTTGACTTATTTGGGCACTGAAGCTTTCTTT.